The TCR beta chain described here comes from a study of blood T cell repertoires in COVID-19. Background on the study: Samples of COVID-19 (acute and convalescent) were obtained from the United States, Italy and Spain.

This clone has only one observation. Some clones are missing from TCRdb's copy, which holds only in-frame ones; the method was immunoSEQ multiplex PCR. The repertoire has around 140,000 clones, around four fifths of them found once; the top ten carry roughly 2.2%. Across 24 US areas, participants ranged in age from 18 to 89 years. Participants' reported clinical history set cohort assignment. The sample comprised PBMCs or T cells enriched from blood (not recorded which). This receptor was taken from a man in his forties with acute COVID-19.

As DNA, the CDR3 is TGTGCCAGCACCAGACAGGGGGCAGAAGAGACCCAGTACTTC. It codes for CASTRQGAEETQYF. This chain uses TRBV3-1 (or the pseudogene TRBV3-2) with TRBJ2-5; 10 bases match TRBD1. CDR1 and CDR2 (germline): LGHDT, YNNKEL (reference sequence). Trimming removed 7 bases from V and 3 bases from J; junction bases left unmatched: 5. The CDR3 is 14 amino acids.